The present TCR beta chain was sequenced within a study of human T cells and chemical hapten exposure. Time point: patch test 1, 2 weeks after DPC sensitization. Described treatment: therapeutic diphenylcyclopropenone sensitization with weekly scalp DPC. V dropped 2 bases and J dropped 4 bases, with 8 bases sitting between them. Germline lookup yields CDR1 MDHEN and CDR2 SYDVKM. CDR3 length: 13 amino acids. Methods used by the authors: Between roughly 23,224 and 700,000 TCRs appeared in each sample, and the median stood at 95,638. Via MiXCR, TCRdb re-called the RACE reads, giving one row per CDR3 protein. The V and J calls come from TCRdb's annotation, not from the publication. Of some 340,000 distinct CDR3 sequences in the sample, approximately 6.3% are singletons; the top ten hold 7% to 10%.

Here the sequenced sample was whole blood, taken in connection with sensitization to the hapten diphenylcyclopropenone (DPC). The receptor's source is a woman aged 18-29 years with alopecia areata. Some clones in this sample may be carry-over from other donors' samples. The V gene is TRBV28, the J gene TRBJ1-2; TRBD1 might be the D (5 bases). CDR3 DNA: TGTGCCAGCAGTTTACGGGACGTCTATGGCTACACCTTC. Residues: CASSLRDVYGYTF.